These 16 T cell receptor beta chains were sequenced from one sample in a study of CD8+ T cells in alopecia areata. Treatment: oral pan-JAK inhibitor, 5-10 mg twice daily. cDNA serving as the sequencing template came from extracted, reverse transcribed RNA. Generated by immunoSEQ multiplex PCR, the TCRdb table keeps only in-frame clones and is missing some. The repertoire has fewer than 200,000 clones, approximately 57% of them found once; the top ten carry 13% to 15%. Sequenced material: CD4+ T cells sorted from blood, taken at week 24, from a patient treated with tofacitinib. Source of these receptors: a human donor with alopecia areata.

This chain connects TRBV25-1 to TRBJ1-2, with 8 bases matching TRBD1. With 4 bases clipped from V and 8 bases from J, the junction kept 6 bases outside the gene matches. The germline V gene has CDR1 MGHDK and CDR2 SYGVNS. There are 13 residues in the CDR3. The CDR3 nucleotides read TGTGCCAGCAGTGGGACAGGGCCGCTCGGCTACACCTTC. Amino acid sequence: CASSGTGPLGYTF.

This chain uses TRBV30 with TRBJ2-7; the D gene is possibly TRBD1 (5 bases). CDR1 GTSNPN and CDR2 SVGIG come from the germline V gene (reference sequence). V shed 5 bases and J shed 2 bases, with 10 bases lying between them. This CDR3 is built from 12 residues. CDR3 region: CAWSLGPYEQYF. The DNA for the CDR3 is TGTGCCTGGTCCCTGGGGCCCTACGAGCAGTACTTC.

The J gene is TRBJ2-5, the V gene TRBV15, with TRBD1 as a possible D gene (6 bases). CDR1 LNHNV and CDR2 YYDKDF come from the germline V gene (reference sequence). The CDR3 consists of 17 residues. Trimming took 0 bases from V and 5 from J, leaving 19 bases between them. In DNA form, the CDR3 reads TGTGCCACCAGCAGAGATCCCGACAGGCTAGGTGTGGAGACCCAGTACTTC. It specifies CATSRDPDRLGVETQYF. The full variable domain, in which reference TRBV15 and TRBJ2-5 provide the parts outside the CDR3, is DAMVIQNPRYQVTQFGKPVTLSCSQTLNHNVMYWYQQKSSQAPKLLFHYYDKDFNNEADTPDNFQSRRPNTSFCFLDIRSPGLGDTAMYLCATSRDPDRLGVETQYFGPGTRLLVL.

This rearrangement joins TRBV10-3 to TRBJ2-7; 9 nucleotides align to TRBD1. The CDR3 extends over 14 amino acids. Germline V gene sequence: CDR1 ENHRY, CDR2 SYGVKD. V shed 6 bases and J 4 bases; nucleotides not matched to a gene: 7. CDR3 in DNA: TGTGCCATCAGGTGGACAGGGGTGGGTTACGAGCAGTACTTC. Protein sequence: CAIRWTGVGYEQYF.

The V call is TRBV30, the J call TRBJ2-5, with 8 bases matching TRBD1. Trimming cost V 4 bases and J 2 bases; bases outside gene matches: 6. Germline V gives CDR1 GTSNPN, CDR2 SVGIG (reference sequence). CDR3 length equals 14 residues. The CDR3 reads CAWTRQGFQETQYF. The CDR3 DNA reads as TGTGCCTGGACGCGACAGGGGTTTCAAGAGACCCAGTACTTC.

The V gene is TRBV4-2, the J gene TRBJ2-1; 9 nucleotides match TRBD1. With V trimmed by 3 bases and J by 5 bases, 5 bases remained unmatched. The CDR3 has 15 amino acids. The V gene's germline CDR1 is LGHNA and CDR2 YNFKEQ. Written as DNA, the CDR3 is TGTGCCAGCAGCCACGGACAGGGGAGGAACAATGAGCAGTTCTTC. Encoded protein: CASSHGQGRNNEQFF.

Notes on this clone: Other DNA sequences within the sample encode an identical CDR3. CDR3 sequence: CSVERQSGETQYF. In nucleotides, the CDR3 is TGCAGCGTTGAGCGGCAATCGGGGGAGACCCAGTACTTC. The chain has TRBV29-1 and TRBJ2-5; D might be TRBD2 (5 bases). There are 13 residues in the CDR3. The V and J ends lost 3 bases and 5 bases respectively, with 13 bases between them. In germline, CDR1 is SQVTM, CDR2 ANQGSEA.

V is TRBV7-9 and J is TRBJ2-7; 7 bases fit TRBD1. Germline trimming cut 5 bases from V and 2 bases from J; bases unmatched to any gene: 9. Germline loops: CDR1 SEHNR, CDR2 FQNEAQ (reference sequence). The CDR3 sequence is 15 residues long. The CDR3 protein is CASSRETGSAYEQYF. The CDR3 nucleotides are TGTGCCAGCAGCCGCGAGACAGGGTCAGCCTACGAGCAGTACTTC. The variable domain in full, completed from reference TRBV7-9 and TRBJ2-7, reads DTGVSQNPRHKITKRGQNVTFRCDPISEHNRLYWYRQTLGQGPEFLTYFQNEAQLEKSRLLSDRFSAERPKGSFSTLEIQRTEQGDSAMYLCASSRETGSAYEQYFGPGTRLTVT.

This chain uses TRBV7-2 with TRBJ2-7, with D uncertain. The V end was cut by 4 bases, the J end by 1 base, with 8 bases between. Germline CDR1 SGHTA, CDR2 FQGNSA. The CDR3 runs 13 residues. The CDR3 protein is CASSSRASYEQYF. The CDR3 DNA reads TGTGCCAGCAGCTCAAGGGCGTCCTACGAGCAGTACTTC. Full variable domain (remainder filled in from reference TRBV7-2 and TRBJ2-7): GAGVSQSPSNKVTEKGKDVELRCDPISGHTALYWYRQSLGQGLEFLIYFQGNSAPDKSGLPSDRFSAERTGGSVSTLTIQRTQQEDSAVYLCASSSRASYEQYFGPGTRLTVT.

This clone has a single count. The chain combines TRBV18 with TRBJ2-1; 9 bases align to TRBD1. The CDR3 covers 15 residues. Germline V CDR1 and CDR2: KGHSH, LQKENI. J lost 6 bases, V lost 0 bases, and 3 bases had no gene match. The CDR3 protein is CASSPPLGQGNEQFF. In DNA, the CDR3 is TGTGCCAGCTCACCACCACTGGGACAGGGCAATGAGCAGTTCTTC.

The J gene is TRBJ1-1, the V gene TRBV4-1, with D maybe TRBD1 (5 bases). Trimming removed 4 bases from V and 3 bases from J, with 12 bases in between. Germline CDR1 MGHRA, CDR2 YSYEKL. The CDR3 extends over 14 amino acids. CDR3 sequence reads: CASSPAGLHTEAFF. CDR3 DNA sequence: TGCGCCAGCAGCCCGGCGGGACTGCACACTGAAGCTTTCTTT.

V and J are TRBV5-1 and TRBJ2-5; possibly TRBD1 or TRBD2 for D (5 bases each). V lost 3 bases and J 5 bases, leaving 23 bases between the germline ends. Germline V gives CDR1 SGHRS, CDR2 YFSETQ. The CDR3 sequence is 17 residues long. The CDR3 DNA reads TGCGCCAGCAGCTCCCGGGACCCCGGTCCAGGGAAGGAGACCCAGTACTTC. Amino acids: CASSSRDPGPGKETQYF.

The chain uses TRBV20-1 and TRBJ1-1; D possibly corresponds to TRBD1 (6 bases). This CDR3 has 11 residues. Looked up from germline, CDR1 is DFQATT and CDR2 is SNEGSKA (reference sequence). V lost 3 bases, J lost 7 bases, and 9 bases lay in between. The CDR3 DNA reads TGCAGTGCTAGGGGGGGACATGAAGCTTTCTTT. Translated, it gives CSARGGHEAFF.

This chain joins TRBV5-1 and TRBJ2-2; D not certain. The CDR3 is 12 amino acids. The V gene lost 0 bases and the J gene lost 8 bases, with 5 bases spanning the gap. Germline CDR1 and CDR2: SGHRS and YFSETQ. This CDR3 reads CASSLAAGELFF. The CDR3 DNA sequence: TGCGCCAGCAGCTTGGCCGCTGGGGAGCTGTTTTTT.

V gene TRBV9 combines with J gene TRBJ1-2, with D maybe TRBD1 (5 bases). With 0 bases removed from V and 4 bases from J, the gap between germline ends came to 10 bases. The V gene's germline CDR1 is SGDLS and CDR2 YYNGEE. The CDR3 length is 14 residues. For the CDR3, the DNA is TGTGCCAGCAGCGTAGCCAGGGAGGCCTATGGCTACACCTTC. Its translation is CASSVAREAYGYTF.

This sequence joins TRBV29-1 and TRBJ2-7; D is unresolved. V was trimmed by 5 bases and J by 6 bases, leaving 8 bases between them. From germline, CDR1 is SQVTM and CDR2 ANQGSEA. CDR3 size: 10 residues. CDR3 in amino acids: CSVLDAEQYF. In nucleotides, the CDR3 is TGCAGCGTTTTAGACGCCGAGCAGTACTTC.